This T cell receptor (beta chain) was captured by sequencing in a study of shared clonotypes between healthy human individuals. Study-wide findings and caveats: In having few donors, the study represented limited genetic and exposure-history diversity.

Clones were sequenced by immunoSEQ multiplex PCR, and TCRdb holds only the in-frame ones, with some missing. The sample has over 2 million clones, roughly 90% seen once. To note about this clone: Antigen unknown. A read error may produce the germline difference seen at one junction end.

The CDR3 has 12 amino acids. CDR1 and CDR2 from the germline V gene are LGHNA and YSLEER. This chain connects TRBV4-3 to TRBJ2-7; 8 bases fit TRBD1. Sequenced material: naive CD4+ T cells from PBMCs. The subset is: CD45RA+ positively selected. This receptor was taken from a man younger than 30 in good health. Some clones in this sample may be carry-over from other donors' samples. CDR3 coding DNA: TGCGCCAGCAGCCCCGGACAGGGCCCGACCAACTTC. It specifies CASSPGQGPTNF.